Following are 30 T cell receptor beta chains from one sample sequenced in a study of blood T cell repertoires in COVID-19. Measured with immunoSEQ multiplex PCR; TCRdb has only the in-frame clones, and not every one. The data contain 250,000 to 400,000 clones, 89% of them singletons. Sequencing was carried out using PBMCs or T cells enriched from blood (not recorded which). The receptors derive from a man aged 60 to 69 who had recovered from COVID-19.

The CDR3 DNA reads as TGTGCCAGCAGGATGACAGGGGGACTCTACGAGCAGTACTTC. Its translation is CASRMTGGLYEQYF. The V gene is TRBV6-5, the J gene TRBJ2-7, with TRBD1 identical over 9 bases. In germline, CDR1 is MNHEY, CDR2 SVGAGI. The CDR3 is 14 residues long. Germline trimming cut 6 bases from V and 3 bases from J; bases unmatched to any gene: 6.

The rearrangement joins TRBV2 to TRBJ1-2; weak D call: TRBD1 (5 bases). CDR3 length equals 14 residues. CDR1 is SNHLY, CDR2 FYNNEI, per germline. Trimming shortened V by 4 bases and J by 2 bases, and 11 bases separated the two germline ends. The CDR3 sequence: CASSGQGSNYGYTF. Written as DNA, the CDR3 is TGTGCCAGCAGTGGTCAGGGAAGCAACTATGGCTACACCTTC.

The CDR3 region is CASSLDLSEQYF. CDR3 sequence (DNA): TGCGCCAGCAGCTTGGACCTTAGCGAGCAGTACTTC. The rearrangement joins TRBV5-1 to TRBJ2-7; D ambiguous. Trimming pared 0 bases from V and 6 bases from J, leaving 7 bases between. Germline V gene lookup returns CDR1 SGHRS and CDR2 YFSETQ. This CDR3 has 12 amino acids.

This clone came up once. The chain combines TRBV5-1 with TRBJ2-7, with D hard to call. The CDR3 is 11 amino acids. Trimming left V 5 bases short and J 4 bases short, with 7 bases between. The germline V gene encodes CDR1 SGHRS and CDR2 YFSETQ. The CDR3 reads CASRNEYEQYF. The CDR3 DNA sequence: TGCGCCAGCAGAAACGAGTACGAGCAGTACTTC.

The gene calls are TRBV19 and TRBJ1-5, with D uncertain. The CDR3 runs 12 residues. Germline V gene sequence: CDR1 LNHDA, CDR2 SQIVND (reference sequence). Trimming stripped 6 bases from V and 10 bases from J, with 13 bases between. The CDR3 DNA is TGTGCCAGTAGACATGTGGGAGATCCCCAGCATTTT. Its protein product is CASRHVGDPQHF. The full variable domain, with the rest looked up from reference TRBV19 and TRBJ1-5, is DGGITQSPKYLFRKEGQNVTLSCEQNLNHDAMYWYRQDPGQGLRLIYYSQIVNDFQKGDIAEGYSVSREKKESFPLTVTSAQKNPTAFYLCASRHVGDPQHFGDGTRLSIL.

This chain connects TRBV18 to TRBJ1-1, with a weak D call TRBD1 (5 bases). The CDR3 has 16 residues. The germline V gene has CDR1 KGHSH and CDR2 LQKENI. Between the trimmed V and J ends, which lost 4 bases and 4 bases, there was a span of 19 bases. CDR3 sequence (DNA): TGTGCCAGCTCACTACCTTCTGGGGGGGGAAGCACTGAAGCTTTCTTT. Translating gives CASSLPSGGGSTEAFF.

The chain has TRBV5-1 and TRBJ2-5; TRBD1 might be the D (5 bases). V was clipped by 1 base and J by 1 base, with 14 bases between them. This CDR3 is built from 16 residues. Germline loops: CDR1 SGHRS, CDR2 YFSETQ. CDR3: CASSLNLQGRQETQYF. The CDR3, as DNA: TGCGCCAGCAGCTTGAATCTCCAGGGTCGCCAAGAGACCCAGTACTTC.

The table lists this clone with a count of one. The chain is built from TRBV7-5 and TRBJ2-7; the table assigns TRBD1, which was not confirmed against the DNA. TRBV7-5 is noted as a pseudogene. The CDR3 length is 13 residues. CDR3 loop: CVRSLRDRGEQYF. The CDR3 bases are TGTGTCAGAAGCTTAAGGGACAGGGGCGAGCAGTACTTC.

The chain carries TRBV5-1 and TRBJ2-1; 10 nucleotides match TRBD2. J lost 9 bases, V lost 0 bases, and 6 bases had no gene match. Per the germline V gene, CDR1 is SGHRS and CDR2 is YFSETQ. The CDR3 extends over 15 amino acids. CDR3 bases: TGCGCCAGCAGCTTGGTAAGCGGGAGGGCCGGTGAGCAGTTCTTC. This codes for CASSLVSGRAGEQFF.

The CDR3 here is CASSYTGGDYEKLFF. CDR3 DNA sequence: TGTGCCAGCAGTTATACAGGGGGGGACTATGAAAAACTGTTTTTT. The V call is TRBV6-5, the J call TRBJ1-4, with 8 positions matching TRBD1. After removal of 3 bases from V and 6 bases from J, the junction contained 6 bases not matched to a gene. Germline assignment: CDR1 MNHEY and CDR2 SVGAGI. The CDR3 is 15 amino acids.

The chain uses TRBV19 and TRBJ1-1; D remains unclear. Germline V lookup: CDR1 LNHDA, CDR2 SQIVND (reference sequence). The ends were cut back, 6 bases at V and 1 base at J, with 15 bases in the middle. The CDR3 loop spans 15 amino acids. In nucleotides, the CDR3 is TGTGCCAGTAGGGAGGTGAGAGACAAGAACACTGAAGCTTTCTTT. Translating gives CASREVRDKNTEAFF.

The genes are TRBV5-1 and TRBJ2-6, with D perhaps TRBD1 (5 bases). The CDR3 consists of 12 residues. The germline V gene has CDR1 SGHRS and CDR2 YFSETQ. The V end was cut by 0 bases, the J end by 18 bases, with 13 bases between. The CDR3 reads CASSLGQKGPTF. Here the CDR3 DNA reads TGCGCCAGCAGCTTGGGACAGAAGGGGCCGACTTTC.

The V call is TRBV10-3, the J call TRBJ1-1, with unresolved D. This CDR3 contains 15 residues. The V gene lost 8 bases and the J gene lost 3 bases, with 19 bases spanning the gap. CDR1 and CDR2 from the germline V gene are ENHRY and SYGVKD. CDR3 in amino acids: CAIGSSRGIDTEAFF. The CDR3 nucleotides are TGTGCCATCGGATCCTCGCGGGGTATCGACACTGAAGCTTTCTTT.

The rearrangement links TRBV19 to TRBJ2-1; the match to TRBD1 covers 8 bases. The CDR3 contains 15 residues. The V segment lost 6 bases and the J segment 9 bases; nucleotides outside the gene matches: 13. Germline CDR1 LNHDA, CDR2 SQIVND (reference sequence). This CDR3 is CASRVPGTGVGEQFF. The CDR3 nucleotides read TGTGCCAGTAGGGTCCCCGGGACAGGTGTCGGTGAGCAGTTCTTC.

This chain joins TRBV27 and TRBJ2-7; possibly TRBD2 for D (5 bases). V was shortened by 6 bases and J by 0 bases, with 12 bases between the two germline ends. The germline V gene encodes CDR1 MNHEY and CDR2 SMNVEV (reference sequence). The CDR3 length is 14 residues. DNA for the CDR3: TGTGCCAGCAGCCCTACTAGATCCTCCTACGAGCAGTACTTC. This translates into CASSPTRSSYEQYF.

The V and J genes are TRBV27 and TRBJ2-1; maybe TRBD1 (5 bases). Trimming took off 5 bases at V and 4 bases at J, with 9 bases between the two ends. Germline V gene lookup returns CDR1 MNHEY and CDR2 SMNVEV (reference sequence). The CDR3 is made up of 13 amino acids. The CDR3 loop is CASSQQVYNEQFF. DNA of the CDR3: TGTGCCAGCAGTCAACAGGTTTACAATGAGCAGTTCTTC.

This chain links TRBV5-1 with TRBJ2-1, with a possible D match to TRBD2 (6 bases). V lost 3 bases, J lost 5 bases, and 12 bases lay in between. Germline-derived CDR1 and CDR2 are SGHRS and YFSETQ. The CDR3 has 14 residues. The CDR3 here is CASSWGGRDNEQFF. For the CDR3, the DNA is TGCGCCAGCAGCTGGGGAGGTCGGGACAATGAGCAGTTCTTC.

CDR3 in amino acids: CASSSTGEGRKRNIQYF. For the CDR3, the DNA is TGTGCCAGCAGTTCGACAGGAGAGGGGAGAAAGAGAAACATTCAGTACTTC. The chain carries TRBV28 and TRBJ2-4, with D perhaps matching TRBD1 (6 bases). CDR1 is MDHEN, CDR2 SYDVKM, per germline. V gave up 4 bases and J gave up 6 bases, with 22 bases separating them. The CDR3 spans 17 residues. Filled out from reference TRBV28 and TRBJ2-4, the complete variable domain reads DVKVTQSSRYLVKRTGEKVFLECVQDMDHENMFWYRQDPGLGLRLIYFSYDVKMKEKGDIPEGYSVSREKKERFSLILESASTNQTSMYLCASSSTGEGRKRNIQYFGAGTRLSVL.

V usage is TRBV28 and J usage is TRBJ2-7, with D tentatively TRBD1 (6 bases). CDR3 size: 13 residues. V shed 2 bases and J shed 2 bases, with 7 bases lying between them. CDR1 is MDHEN and CDR2 is SYDVKM in the germline V gene. CDR3 sequence reads: CASSLQGTYEQYF. The DNA of the CDR3 is TGTGCCAGCAGTTTACAGGGGACCTACGAGCAGTACTTC.

The chain employs TRBV19 and TRBJ1-1; D is unclear. The CDR3 runs to 13 residues. Germline V gene data show CDR1 as LNHDA and CDR2 as SQIVND (reference sequence). The germline V and J ends were trimmed by 6 bases and 0 bases, with 8 bases remaining between them. The CDR3 coding sequence is TGTGCCAGTAGCACAATGATGAACACTGAAGCTTTCTTT. Its translation is CASSTMMNTEAFF.

This clone showed up just once. This chain connects TRBV5-4 to TRBJ2-1; no firm D call. The CDR3 runs to 15 residues. The V end lost 3 bases, the J end lost 5 bases, and 15 bases lay between the germline ends. CDR1 is SGHNT, CDR2 YYREEE, per germline (reference sequence). Here the CDR3 reads CASSSRSLGNNEQFF. CDR3 coding DNA: TGTGCCAGCAGCTCGCGCTCGCTAGGTAACAATGAGCAGTTCTTC.

This clone appeared a single time. The chain couples TRBV5-1 to TRBJ1-2; TRBD1 might be the D (6 bases). V was pared by 3 bases and J by 4 bases, with 19 bases between. The CDR3 is 16 residues long. CDR1 is SGHRS and CDR2 is YFSETQ in the germline V gene. The CDR3 is CASSSMPGVGSYGYTF. The CDR3, as DNA: TGCGCCAGCAGCTCGATGCCAGGGGTGGGATCCTATGGCTACACCTTC.

The chain links TRBV9 to TRBJ1-3, with a weak D call TRBD1 (6 bases). The CDR3 extends over 16 amino acids. Germline loops: CDR1 SGDLS, CDR2 YYNGEE. V lost 0 bases and J 2 bases, leaving 12 bases between the germline ends. Here the CDR3 DNA reads TGTGCCAGCAGCGTAGACGGGGGGGCGGCTGGAAACACCATATATTTT. This gives the protein CASSVDGGAAGNTIYF.

The rearrangement links TRBV12-3 or TRBV12-4 to TRBJ2-7; D gene unclear. There are 13 residues in the CDR3. Deletions cut 2 bases from V and 5 bases from J, with 10 bases between. The chain's CDR3 is CASSLLRWHEQYF. The CDR3 DNA reads as TGTGCCAGCAGTTTATTGAGGTGGCACGAGCAGTACTTC.

The V and J genes are TRBV5-1 and TRBJ2-2; 7 bases align to TRBD2. Germline V gene sequence: CDR1 SGHRS, CDR2 YFSETQ. Trimming removed 4 bases from V and 4 bases from J; junction bases left unmatched: 16. This CDR3 is 18 amino acids long. CDR3 in DNA: TGCGCCAGCAGCCCTGCTCGGATTGGGAGGGCAAGCACCGGGGAGCTGTTTTTT. Encoded protein: CASSPARIGRASTGELFF.

The chain combines TRBV19 with TRBJ2-3; the D is unclear. Germline CDR1 reads LNHDA; CDR2 reads SQIVND (reference sequence). The CDR3 extends over 15 amino acids. V was clipped by 1 base and J by 1 base, with 9 bases between them. The CDR3 reads CASSIANKRTDTQYF. The CDR3 nucleotides read TGTGCCAGTAGTATAGCAAACAAACGCACAGATACGCAGTATTTT.

This clone was picked up one time. The chain employs TRBV19 and TRBJ2-3; 7 bases agree with TRBD1. The germline V gene encodes CDR1 LNHDA and CDR2 SQIVND (reference sequence). Germline trimming cut 7 bases from V and 0 bases from J; bases unmatched to any gene: 7. The CDR3 consists of 15 residues. The CDR3 DNA follows: TGTGCCAGTACCTTCGGACAGGCGAGCACAGATACGCAGTATTTT. Translating it yields CASTFGQASTDTQYF.

The rearrangement joins TRBV18 to TRBJ2-1; 11 bases are shared with TRBD1. The CDR3 spans 16 residues. The germline gives CDR1 KGHSH, CDR2 LQKENI. J was trimmed by 5 bases and V by 1 base; bases with no gene match: 4. This chain's CDR3 is CASSPLGQGANNEQFF. CDR3 nucleotide sequence: TGTGCCAGCTCACCACTAGGACAGGGGGCTAACAATGAGCAGTTCTTC.

The chain recombines TRBV28 with TRBJ2-7; 7 bases line up with TRBD2. V was pared by 6 bases and J by 3 bases, with 11 bases of the junction left unmatched. The germline V gene encodes CDR1 MDHEN and CDR2 SYDVKM. The CDR3 consists of 15 residues. Written as DNA, the CDR3 is TGTGCCAGCAGCCCCCCCGGGGAGGGTAGCTACGAGCAGTACTTC. Protein sequence: CASSPPGEGSYEQYF.

As DNA, the CDR3 is TGTGCCAGCAGTTTTTCCAGGGCTCCCGCTGAAGCTTTCTTT. Its protein is CASSFSRAPAEAFF. The rearrangement uses TRBV5-4 and TRBJ1-1, with D possibly matching TRBD1 (5 bases). V lost 5 bases and J lost 6, with 17 bases in between. The CDR3 runs 14 residues. Per germline, CDR1 SGHNT and CDR2 YYREEE (reference sequence).